The rows below give T cell receptor beta chains drawn from one sample of a study of T cell responses to AZD1222 COVID-19 vaccine. Produced via immunoSEQ multiplex PCR; TCRdb's table is partial and in-frame only. Of over 100,000 clones listed, roughly 80% were seen once; the top ten hold 15% to 20%. Sample: peripheral blood, taken on day 0 of AZD1222 vaccination. The source is an adult in good health. CDR3s include the opening cysteine and the closing phenylalanine or tryptophan. Each record gives: V gene, J gene, clone size, D gene, CDR3 protein, CDR3 DNA. A D gene is named only where the DNA matches it firmly. Part of the rows lack a size; the others show once, few, many or a class for expanded clones.

>TRBV10-1|TRBJ1-5|-|TRBD1
CASTRGGRSSNQPQHF
TGCGCCAGCACCCGAGGGGGCCGAAGTAGCAATCAGCCCCAGCATTTT
>TRBV5-1|TRBJ2-3|-|TRBD2
CASSGRVNTDTQYF
TGCGCCAGCAGCGGGAGGGTCAACACAGATACGCAGTATTTT
>TRBV19|TRBJ2-3|-|-
CASSFRSDTQYF
TGTGCCAGTAGTTTCAGATCAGATACGCAGTATTTT
>TRBV30|TRBJ1-2|-|-
CAWKQSTYGYTF
TGTGCCTGGAAACAGAGCACCTATGGCTACACCTTC
>TRBV7-8|TRBJ1-6|-|-
CASSSIRGGNSPLHF
TGTGCCAGCAGCTCGATTCGGGGCGGCAATTCACCCCTCCACTTT
>TRBV6-2/TRBV6-3|TRBJ1-3|-|-
CASSSYVSVDF
TGTGCCAGCAGTTCGTATGTCTCTGTCGATTTT
>TRBV5-4|TRBJ1-1|few|TRBD1
CASAAGTEGTEAFF
TGTGCCAGCGCGGCCGGGACAGAGGGGACTGAAGCTTTCTTT
>TRBV2|TRBJ1-5|-|-
CASRDGLSNQPQHF
TGTGCCAGCAGGGACGGACTTAGCAATCAGCCCCAGCATTTT
>TRBV28|TRBJ1-3|-|-
CASRLERISSGNTIYF
TGTGCCAGCAGACTTGAGAGGATAAGCTCTGGAAACACCATATATTTT
>TRBV7-2|TRBJ2-1|-|-
CASSLESSNYNEQFF
TGTGCCAGCAGCTTAGAGTCTAGCAACTACAATGAGCAGTTCTTC
>TRBV19|TRBJ2-4|-|-
CASSMTEQTSIQYF
TGTGCCAGTAGTATGACCGAACAGACGAGTATTCAGTACTTC
>TRBV29-1|TRBJ1-1|-|-
CSSAGIGNTEAFF
TGCAGCTCAGCCGGGATCGGCAACACTGAAGCTTTCTTT
>TRBV18|TRBJ1-1|-|-
CASSPPPVTEAFF
TGTGCCAGCTCACCCCCTCCCGTCACTGAAGCTTTCTTT
>TRBV28|TRBJ1-3|-|-
CASLSGGSGNTIYF
TGTGCCAGCCTTAGCGGGGGCTCTGGAAACACCATATATTTT
>TRBV19|TRBJ1-1|-|-
CASSTVNTGNTEAFF
TGTGCCAGTAGTACTGTGAATACAGGGAACACTGAAGCTTTCTTT
>TRBV4-3|TRBJ2-4|-|-
CASSQASSDIQYF
TGCGCCAGCAGCCAAGCTTCCTCGGACATTCAGTACTTC
>TRBV7-2|TRBJ2-5|few|TRBD2
CASRTSGRETQYF
TGTGCCAGCAGGACTAGCGGGAGGGAGACCCAGTACTTC
>TRBV5-4|TRBJ2-2|few|-
CASSLGWDTGELFF
TGTGCCAGCAGCTTGGGGTGGGACACCGGGGAGCTGTTTTTT
>TRBV6-5|TRBJ1-1|once|-
CASTPEFMNTEAFF
TGTGCCAGCACTCCAGAGTTCATGAACACTGAAGCTTTCTTT
>TRBV27|TRBJ2-7|-|TRBD2
CASSLRLAGGRGEQYF
TGTGCCAGCAGTTTAAGACTAGCGGGGGGGAGAGGGGAGCAGTACTTC
>TRBV19|TRBJ2-1|-|-
CASSISGLRVIF
TGTGCCAGTAGTATCAGCGGCCTTCGAGTGATCTTC
>TRBV19|TRBJ1-5|-|-
CASSIGKGGGRSNQPQHF
TGTGCCAGTAGTATAGGAAAGGGGGGAGGAAGGAGCAATCAGCCCCAGCATTTT
>TRBV5-1|TRBJ1-1|-|TRBD1
CASSWTGPNTEAFF
TGCGCCAGCAGCTGGACAGGGCCGAACACTGAAGCTTTCTTT
>TRBV18|TRBJ1-2|-|-
CASSPGAGPNLYGYTF
TGTGCCAGCTCACCGGGAGCAGGGCCCAACCTCTATGGCTACACCTTC
>TRBV27|TRBJ2-1|few|-
CASSRESAYNEQFF
TGTGCCAGCAGCCGGGAGTCCGCCTACAATGAGCAGTTCTTC
>TRBV18|TRBJ1-1|-|-
CASSPLPGETEAFF
TGTGCCAGCTCACCACTACCAGGGGAGACTGAAGCTTTCTTT
>TRBV4-3|TRBJ2-3|-|TRBD2
CASSQELARTDTQYF
TGCGCCAGCAGCCAAGAACTAGCGCGCACAGATACGCAGTATTTT
>TRBV6-2/TRBV6-3|TRBJ2-1|-|TRBD2
CASSLLAGAYNEQFF
TGTGCCAGCAGCCTACTAGCGGGGGCGTACAATGAGCAGTTCTTC
>TRBV7-2|TRBJ1-2|-|TRBD1
CASSYLGRGHIGYTF
TGTGCCAGCAGCTACTTAGGCAGGGGGCATATTGGCTACACCTTC
>TRBV5-8|TRBJ2-7|-|TRBD2
CASSPRLAGGQYEQYF
TGTGCCAGCAGCCCAAGACTAGCGGGAGGACAATACGAGCAGTACTTC
>TRBV12-3/TRBV12-4|TRBJ1-3|few|-
CASNLREGNTIYF
TGTGCCAGCAACCTTCGAGAGGGAAACACCATATATTTT
>TRBV27|TRBJ1-2|-|-
CASSLNRDHYGYTF
TGTGCCAGCAGTTTAAACCGGGACCATTATGGCTACACCTTC
>TRBV7-2|TRBJ1-5|-|-
CASSQLCIGLSPRNQPQHF
TGTGCCAGCAGCCAACTTTGCATAGGGTTGTCCCCCCGCAATCAGCCCCAGCATTTT
>TRBV19|TRBJ2-3|-|-
CASSGKGTQCF
TGTGCCAGTAGTGGGAAGGGTACGCAGTGTTTT
>TRBV28|TRBJ1-5|-|-
CASSFSGVNQPQHF
TGTGCCAGCAGTTTTTCGGGGGTCAATCAGCCCCAGCATTTT